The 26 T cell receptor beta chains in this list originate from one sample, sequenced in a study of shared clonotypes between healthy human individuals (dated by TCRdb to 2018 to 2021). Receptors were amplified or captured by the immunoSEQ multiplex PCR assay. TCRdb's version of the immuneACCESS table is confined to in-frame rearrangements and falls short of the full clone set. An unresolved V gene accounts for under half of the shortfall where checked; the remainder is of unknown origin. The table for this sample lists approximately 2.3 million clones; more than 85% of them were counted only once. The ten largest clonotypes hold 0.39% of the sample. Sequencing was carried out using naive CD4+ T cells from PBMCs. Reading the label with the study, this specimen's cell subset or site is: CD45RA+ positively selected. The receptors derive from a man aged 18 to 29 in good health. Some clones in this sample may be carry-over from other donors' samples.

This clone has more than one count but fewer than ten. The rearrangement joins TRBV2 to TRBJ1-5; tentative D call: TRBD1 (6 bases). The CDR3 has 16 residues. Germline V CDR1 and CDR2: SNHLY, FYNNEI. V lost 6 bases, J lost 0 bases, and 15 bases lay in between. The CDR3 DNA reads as TGTGCCAGCAGCTACCGGACAGTTTATAGCAATCAGCCCCAGCATTTT. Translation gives CASSYRTVYSNQPQHF. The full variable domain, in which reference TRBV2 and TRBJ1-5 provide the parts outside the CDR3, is EPEVTQTPSHQVTQMGQEVILRCVPISNHLYFYWYRQILGQKVEFLVSFYNNEISEKSEIFDDQFSVERPDGSNFTLKIRSTKLEDSAMYFCASSYRTVYSNQPQHFGDGTRLSIL.

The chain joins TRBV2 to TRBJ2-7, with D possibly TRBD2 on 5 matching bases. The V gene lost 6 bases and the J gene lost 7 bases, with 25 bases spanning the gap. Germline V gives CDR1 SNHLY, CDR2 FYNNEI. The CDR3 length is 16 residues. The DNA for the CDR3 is TGTGCCAGCAGGGGCCTTGTAACAGCGGAGGCGAGGGAGCAGTACTTC. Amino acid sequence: CASRGLVTAEAREQYF.

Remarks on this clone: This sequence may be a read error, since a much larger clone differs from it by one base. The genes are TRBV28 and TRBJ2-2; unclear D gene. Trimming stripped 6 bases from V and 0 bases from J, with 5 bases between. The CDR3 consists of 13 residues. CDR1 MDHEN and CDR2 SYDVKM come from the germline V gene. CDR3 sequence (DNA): TGTGCCAGCAGGGCAACGAACACCGGGGAGCTGTTTTTT. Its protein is CASRATNTGELFF.

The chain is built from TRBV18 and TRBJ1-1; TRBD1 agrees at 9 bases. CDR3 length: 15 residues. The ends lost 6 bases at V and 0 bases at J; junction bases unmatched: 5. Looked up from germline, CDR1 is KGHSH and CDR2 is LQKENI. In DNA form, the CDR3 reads TGTGCCAGCTCGGTACAGGGGGCGGTGAACACTGAAGCTTTCTTT. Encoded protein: CASSVQGAVNTEAFF.

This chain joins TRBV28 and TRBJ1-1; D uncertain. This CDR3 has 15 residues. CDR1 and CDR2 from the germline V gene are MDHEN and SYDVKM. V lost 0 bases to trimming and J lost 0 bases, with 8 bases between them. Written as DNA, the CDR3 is TGTGCCAGCAGTTTATGGGCAGATATGAACACTGAAGCTTTCTTT. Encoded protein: CASSLWADMNTEAFF. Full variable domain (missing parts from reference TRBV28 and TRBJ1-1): DVKVTQSSRYLVKRTGEKVFLECVQDMDHENMFWYRQDPGLGLRLIYFSYDVKMKEKGDIPEGYSVSREKKERFSLILESASTNQTSMYLCASSLWADMNTEAFFGQGTRLTVV.

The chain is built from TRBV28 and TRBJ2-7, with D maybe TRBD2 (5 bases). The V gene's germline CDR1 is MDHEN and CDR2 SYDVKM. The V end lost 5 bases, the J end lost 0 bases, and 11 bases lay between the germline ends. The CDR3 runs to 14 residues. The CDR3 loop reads CASSIGETSYEQYF. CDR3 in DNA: TGTGCCAGCAGTATCGGGGAGACCTCCTACGAGCAGTACTTC.

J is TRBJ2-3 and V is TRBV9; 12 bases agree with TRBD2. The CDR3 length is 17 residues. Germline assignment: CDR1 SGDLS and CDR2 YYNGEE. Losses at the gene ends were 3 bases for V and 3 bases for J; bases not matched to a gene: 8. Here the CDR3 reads CASSGGRTSGTTDTQYF. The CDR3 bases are TGTGCCAGCAGCGGCGGGAGGACTAGCGGGACTACAGATACGCAGTATTTT.

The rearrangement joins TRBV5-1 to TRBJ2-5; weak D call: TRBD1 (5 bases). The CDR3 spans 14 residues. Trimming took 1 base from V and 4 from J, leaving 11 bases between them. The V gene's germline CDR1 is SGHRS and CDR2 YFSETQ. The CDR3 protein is CASSLFMGPETQYF. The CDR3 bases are TGCGCCAGCAGCTTGTTCATGGGGCCAGAGACCCAGTACTTC.

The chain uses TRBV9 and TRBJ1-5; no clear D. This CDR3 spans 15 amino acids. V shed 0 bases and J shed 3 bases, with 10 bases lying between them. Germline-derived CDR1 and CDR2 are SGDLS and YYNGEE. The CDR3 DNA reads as TGTGCCAGCAGCGTAGGGCCCGGGCACAATCAGCCCCAGCATTTT. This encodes CASSVGPGHNQPQHF.

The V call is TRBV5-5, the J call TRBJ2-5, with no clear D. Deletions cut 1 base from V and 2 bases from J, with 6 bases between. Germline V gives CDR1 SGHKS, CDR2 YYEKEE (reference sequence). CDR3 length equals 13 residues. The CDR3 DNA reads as TGTGCCAGCAGCTTGTACAGTCAAGAGACCCAGTACTTC. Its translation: CASSLYSQETQYF. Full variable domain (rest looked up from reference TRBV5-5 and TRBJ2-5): DAGVTQSPTHLIKTRGQQVTLRCSPISGHKSVSWYQQVLGQGPQFIFQYYEKEERGRGNFPDRFSARQFPNYSSELNVNALLLGDSALYLCASSLYSQETQYFGPGTRLLVL.

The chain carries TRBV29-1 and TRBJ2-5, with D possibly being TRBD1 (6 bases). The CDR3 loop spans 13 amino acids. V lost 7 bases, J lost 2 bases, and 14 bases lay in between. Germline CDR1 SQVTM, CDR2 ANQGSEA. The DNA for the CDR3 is TGCAGCGCCCCGGACAGTGCTCAAGAGACCCAGTACTTC. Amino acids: CSAPDSAQETQYF. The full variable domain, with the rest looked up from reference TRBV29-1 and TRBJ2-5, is SAVISQKPSRDICQRGTSLTIQCQVDSQVTMMFWYRQQPGQSLTLIATANQGSEATYESGFVIDKFPISRPNLTFSTLTVSNMSPEDSSIYLCSAPDSAQETQYFGPGTRLLVL.

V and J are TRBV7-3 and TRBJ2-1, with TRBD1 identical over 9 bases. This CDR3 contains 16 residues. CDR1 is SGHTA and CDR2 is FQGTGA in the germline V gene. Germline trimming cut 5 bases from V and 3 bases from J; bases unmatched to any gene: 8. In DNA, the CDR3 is TGTGCCAGCAGCCCACAGGGACAGGGCCTCTACAATGAGCAGTTCTTC. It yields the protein CASSPQGQGLYNEQFF.

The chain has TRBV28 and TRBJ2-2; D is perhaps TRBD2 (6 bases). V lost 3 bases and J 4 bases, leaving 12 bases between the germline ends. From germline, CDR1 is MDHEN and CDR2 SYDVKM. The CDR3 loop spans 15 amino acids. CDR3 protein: CASSLVAASTGELFF. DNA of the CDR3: TGTGCCAGCAGTTTGGTAGCGGCAAGCACCGGGGAGCTGTTTTTT.

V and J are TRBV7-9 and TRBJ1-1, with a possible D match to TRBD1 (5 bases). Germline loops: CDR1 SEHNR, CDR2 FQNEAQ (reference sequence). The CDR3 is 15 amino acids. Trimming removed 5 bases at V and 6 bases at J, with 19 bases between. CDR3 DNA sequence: TGTGCCAGCAGCAAATCCCGGTTGGGGGTCGCTGAAGCTTTCTTT. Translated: CASSKSRLGVAEAFF.

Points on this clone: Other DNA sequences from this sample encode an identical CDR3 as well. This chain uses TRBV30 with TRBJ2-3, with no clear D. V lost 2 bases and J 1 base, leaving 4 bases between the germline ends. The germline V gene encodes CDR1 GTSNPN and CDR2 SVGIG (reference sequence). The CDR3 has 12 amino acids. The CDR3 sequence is CAWSSGTDTQYF. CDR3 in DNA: TGTGCCTGGAGTAGCGGCACAGATACGCAGTATTTT.

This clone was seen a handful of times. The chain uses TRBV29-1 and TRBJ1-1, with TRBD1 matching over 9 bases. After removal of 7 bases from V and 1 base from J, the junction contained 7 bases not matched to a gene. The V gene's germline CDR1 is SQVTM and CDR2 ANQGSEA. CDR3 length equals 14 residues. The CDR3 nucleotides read TGCAGCGGAACAGGGGGCTGGGGGAACACTGAAGCTTTCTTT. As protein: CSGTGGWGNTEAFF.

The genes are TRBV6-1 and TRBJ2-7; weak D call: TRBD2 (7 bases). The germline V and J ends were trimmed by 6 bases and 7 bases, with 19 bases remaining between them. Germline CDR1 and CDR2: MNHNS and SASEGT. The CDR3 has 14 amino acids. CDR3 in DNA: TGTGCCAGCAGCCTCCTCCGGGGGGCGGGTGAGCAGTACTTC. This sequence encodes CASSLLRGAGEQYF.

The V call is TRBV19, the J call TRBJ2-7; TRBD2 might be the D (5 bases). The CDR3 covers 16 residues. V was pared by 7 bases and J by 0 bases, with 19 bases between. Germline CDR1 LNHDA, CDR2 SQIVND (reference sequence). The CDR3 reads CASTSRSVGSSYEQYF. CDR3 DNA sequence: TGTGCCAGTACCTCCCGTAGTGTAGGGAGCTCCTACGAGCAGTACTTC.

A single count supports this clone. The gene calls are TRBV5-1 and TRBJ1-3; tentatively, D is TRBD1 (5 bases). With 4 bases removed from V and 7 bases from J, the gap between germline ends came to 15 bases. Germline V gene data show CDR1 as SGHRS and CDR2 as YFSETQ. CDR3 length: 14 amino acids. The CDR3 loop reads CASSPDSPANTIYF. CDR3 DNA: TGCGCCAGCAGCCCCGACAGTCCCGCGAACACCATATATTTT.

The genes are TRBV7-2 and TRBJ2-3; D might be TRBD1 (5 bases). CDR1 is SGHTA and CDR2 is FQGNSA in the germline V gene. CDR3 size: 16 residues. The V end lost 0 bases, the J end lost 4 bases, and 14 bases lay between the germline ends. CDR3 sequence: CASSLAPATGSDTQYF. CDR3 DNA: TGTGCCAGCAGCTTAGCGCCGGCAACAGGATCAGATACGCAGTATTTT.

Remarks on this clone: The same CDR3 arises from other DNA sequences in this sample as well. This chain's CDR3 is CASSFRGGPSYEQYF. The DNA of the CDR3 is TGTGCCAGCAGTTTCAGGGGGGGACCCTCCTACGAGCAGTACTTC. The rearrangement uses TRBV28 and TRBJ2-7, with D possibly called TRBD1 or TRBD2 (7 bases each). V lost 3 bases and J 0 bases, leaving 12 bases between the germline ends. This CDR3 region has 15 residues. Germline V gives CDR1 MDHEN, CDR2 SYDVKM.

Here the CDR3 DNA reads TGTGCCAGCAGTGAGGCCCAAGAGCAGTACTTC. This encodes CASSEAQEQYF. This chain links TRBV7-8 with TRBJ2-7; D call uncertain. V lost 6 bases, J lost 7 bases, and 10 bases lay in between. The CDR3 loop spans 11 amino acids. CDR1 is SGHVS, CDR2 FQNEAQ, per germline.

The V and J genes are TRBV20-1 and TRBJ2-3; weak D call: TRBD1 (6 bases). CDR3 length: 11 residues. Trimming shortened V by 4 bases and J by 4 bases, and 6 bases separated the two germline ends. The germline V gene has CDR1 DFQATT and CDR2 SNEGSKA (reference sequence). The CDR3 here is CSATGADTQYF. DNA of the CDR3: TGCAGTGCTACAGGGGCAGATACGCAGTATTTT.

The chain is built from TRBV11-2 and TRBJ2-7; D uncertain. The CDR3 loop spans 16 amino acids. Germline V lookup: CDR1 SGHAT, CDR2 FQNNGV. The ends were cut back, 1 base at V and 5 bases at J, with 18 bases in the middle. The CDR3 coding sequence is TGTGCCAGCAGCTTAGCGGCAGTAATATTTGCGAACGAGCAGTACTTC. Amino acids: CASSLAAVIFANEQYF.

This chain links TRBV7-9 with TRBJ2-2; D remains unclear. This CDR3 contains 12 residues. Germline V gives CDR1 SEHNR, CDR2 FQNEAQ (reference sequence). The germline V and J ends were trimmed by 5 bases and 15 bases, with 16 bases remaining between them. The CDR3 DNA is TGTGCCAGCAGCCCAAACGGCGTCACGATGTTTTTT. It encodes CASSPNGVTMFF.

CDR3 residues: CASSLRQTSGANVLTF. CDR3 coding DNA: TGTGCCAGCAGCTTGAGACAGACCTCTGGGGCCAACGTCCTGACTTTC. The chain couples TRBV5-6 to TRBJ2-6; maybe TRBD1 (5 bases). Trimming took off 1 base at V and 0 bases at J, with 8 bases between the two ends. CDR1 is SGHDT and CDR2 is YYEEEE in the germline V gene. CDR3 length equals 16 residues.